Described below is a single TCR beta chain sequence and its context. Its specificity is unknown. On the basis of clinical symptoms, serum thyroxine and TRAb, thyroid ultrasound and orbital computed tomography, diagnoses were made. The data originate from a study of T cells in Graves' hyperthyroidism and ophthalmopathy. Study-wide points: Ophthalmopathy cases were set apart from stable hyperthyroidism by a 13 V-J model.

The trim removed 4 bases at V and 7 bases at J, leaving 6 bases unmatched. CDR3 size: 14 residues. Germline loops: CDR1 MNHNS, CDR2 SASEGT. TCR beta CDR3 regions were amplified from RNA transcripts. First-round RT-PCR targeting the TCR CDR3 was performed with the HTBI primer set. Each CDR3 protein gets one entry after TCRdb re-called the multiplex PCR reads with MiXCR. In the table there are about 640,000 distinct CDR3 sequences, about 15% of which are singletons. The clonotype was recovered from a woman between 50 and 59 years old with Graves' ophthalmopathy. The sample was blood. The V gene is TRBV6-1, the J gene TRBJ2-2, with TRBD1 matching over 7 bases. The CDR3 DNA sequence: TGTGCCAGCAGTGCCCCAGGGGGAAGCGGGGAGCTGTTTTTT. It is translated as CASSAPGGSGELFF.